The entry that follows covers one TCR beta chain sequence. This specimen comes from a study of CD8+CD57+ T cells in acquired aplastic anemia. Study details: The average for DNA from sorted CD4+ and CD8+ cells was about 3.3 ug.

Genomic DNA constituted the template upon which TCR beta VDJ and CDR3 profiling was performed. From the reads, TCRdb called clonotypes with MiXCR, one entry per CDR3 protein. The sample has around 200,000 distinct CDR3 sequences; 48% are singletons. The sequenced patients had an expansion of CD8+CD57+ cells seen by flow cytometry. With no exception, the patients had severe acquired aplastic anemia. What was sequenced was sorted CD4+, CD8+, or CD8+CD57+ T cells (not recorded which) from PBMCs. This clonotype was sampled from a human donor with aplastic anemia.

CDR3 residues: CSREAPNTDTQYF. CDR3 DNA sequence: TGCAGCCGGGAGGCCCCTAACACAGATACGCAGTATTTT. This chain joins TRBV20-1 and TRBJ2-3; 7 positions match TRBD2. Germline CDR1 DFQATT, CDR2 SNEGSKA (reference sequence). The CDR3 spans 13 residues.